This section outlines one T cell receptor (beta chain) sequence together with its context. This specimen includes other DNA sequences encoding the same CDR3. It was CD45RO-negative cells, positively selected for CCR7, that made up naive CD8 cells, with terminally differentiated effector memory CD45RA+ cells excluded. Deletions cut 3 bases from V and 7 bases from J, with 5 bases between. The germline gives CDR1 SGDLS, CDR2 YYNGEE. The CDR3 has 11 residues. Produced via immunoSEQ multiplex PCR; TCRdb's table is partial and in-frame only. The sample includes roughly 2,000,000 clones, 90% to 95% seen only once; the top ten take about 1.7%. This sample stems from a study of shared clonotypes between healthy human individuals.

What was sequenced was naive CD8+ T cells from PBMCs. V usage is TRBV9 and J usage is TRBJ2-1; D is unclear. The TCR sequence derives from a man younger than 30 in good health. Some clones in this sample may be carry-over from other donors' samples. This CDR3 reads CASSASNEQFF. The CDR3 DNA reads as TGTGCCAGCAGCGCTAGTAATGAGCAGTTCTTC.